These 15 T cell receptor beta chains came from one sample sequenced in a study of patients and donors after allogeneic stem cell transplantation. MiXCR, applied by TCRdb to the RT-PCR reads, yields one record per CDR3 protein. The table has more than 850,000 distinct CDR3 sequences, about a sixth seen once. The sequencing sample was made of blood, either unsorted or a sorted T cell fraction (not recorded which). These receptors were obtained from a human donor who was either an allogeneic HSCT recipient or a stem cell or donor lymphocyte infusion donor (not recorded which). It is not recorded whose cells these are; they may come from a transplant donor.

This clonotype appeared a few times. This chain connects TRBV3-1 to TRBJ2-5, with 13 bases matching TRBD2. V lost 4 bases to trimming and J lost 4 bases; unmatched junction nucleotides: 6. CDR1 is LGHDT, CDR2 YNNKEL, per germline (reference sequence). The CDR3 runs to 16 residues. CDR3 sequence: CASSLTSGRDRETQYF. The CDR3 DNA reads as TGTGCCAGCAGCCTCACTAGCGGGAGGGACCGAGAGACCCAGTACTTC.

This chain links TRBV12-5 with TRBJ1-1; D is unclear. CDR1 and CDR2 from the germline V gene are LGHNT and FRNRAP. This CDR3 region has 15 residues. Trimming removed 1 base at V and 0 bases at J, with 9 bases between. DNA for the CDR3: TGTGCTAGTGGTTTGGACAAGACGGTGAACACTGAAGCTTTCTTT. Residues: CASGLDKTVNTEAFF.

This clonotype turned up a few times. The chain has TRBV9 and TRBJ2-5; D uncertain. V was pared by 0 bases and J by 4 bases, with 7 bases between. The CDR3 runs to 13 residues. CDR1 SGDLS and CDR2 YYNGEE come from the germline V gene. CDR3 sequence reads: CASSVDVPETQYF. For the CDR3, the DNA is TGTGCCAGCAGCGTAGATGTCCCAGAGACCCAGTACTTC.

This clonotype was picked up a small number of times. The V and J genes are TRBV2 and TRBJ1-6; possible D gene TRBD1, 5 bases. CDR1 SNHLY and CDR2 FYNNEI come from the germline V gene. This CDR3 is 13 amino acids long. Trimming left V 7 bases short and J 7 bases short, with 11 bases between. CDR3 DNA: TGTGCCAGCAACGTAGGGGTGAATTCACCCCTCCACTTT. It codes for CASNVGVNSPLHF.

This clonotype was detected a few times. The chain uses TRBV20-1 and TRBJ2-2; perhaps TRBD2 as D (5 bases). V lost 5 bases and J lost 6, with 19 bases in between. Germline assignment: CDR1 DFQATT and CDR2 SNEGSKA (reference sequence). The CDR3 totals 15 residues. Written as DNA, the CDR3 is TGCAGTGCTCCCCCCCTGAGAGGGTCGGCCGGGGAGCTGTTTTTT. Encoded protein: CSAPPLRGSAGELFF.

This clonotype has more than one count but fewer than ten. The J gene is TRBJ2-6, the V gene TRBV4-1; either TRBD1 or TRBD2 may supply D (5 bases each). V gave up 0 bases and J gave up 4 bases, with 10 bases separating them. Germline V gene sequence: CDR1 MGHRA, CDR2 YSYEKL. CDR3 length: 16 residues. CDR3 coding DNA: TGCGCCAGCAGCCAAGAAGCCGGGGCCGGGGCCAACGTCCTGACTTTC. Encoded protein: CASSQEAGAGANVLTF.

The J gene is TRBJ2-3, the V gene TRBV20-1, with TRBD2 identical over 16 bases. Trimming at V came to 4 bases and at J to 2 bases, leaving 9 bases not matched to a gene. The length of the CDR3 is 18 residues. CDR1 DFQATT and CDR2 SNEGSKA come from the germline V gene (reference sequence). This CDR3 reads CSATPGTSGGGSTDTQYF. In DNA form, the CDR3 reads TGCAGTGCTACCCCCGGGACTAGCGGGGGGGGATCCACAGATACGCAGTATTTT.

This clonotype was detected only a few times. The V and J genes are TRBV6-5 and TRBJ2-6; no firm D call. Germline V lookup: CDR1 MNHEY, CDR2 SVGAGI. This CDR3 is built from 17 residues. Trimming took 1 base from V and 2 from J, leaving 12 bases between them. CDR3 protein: CASSYLRRHPGANVLTF. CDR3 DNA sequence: TGTGCCAGCAGTTACTTAAGGCGTCACCCTGGGGCCAACGTCCTGACTTTC.

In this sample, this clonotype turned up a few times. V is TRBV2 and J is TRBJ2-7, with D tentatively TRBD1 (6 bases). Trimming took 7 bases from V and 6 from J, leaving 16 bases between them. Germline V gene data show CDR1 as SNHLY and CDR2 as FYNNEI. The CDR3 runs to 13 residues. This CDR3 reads CASTTGLMAEQYF. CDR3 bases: TGTGCCAGCACAACAGGGTTAATGGCCGAGCAGTACTTC.

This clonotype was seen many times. In nucleotides, the CDR3 is TGCAGCGTTGAAGTAGCAGGGATTAACACTGAAGCTTTCTTT. Its protein is CSVEVAGINTEAFF. V gene TRBV29-1 combines with J gene TRBJ1-1; a weak D match, TRBD1 (5 bases). This CDR3 contains 14 residues. Germline CDR1 and CDR2: SQVTM and ANQGSEA. V lost 1 base and J 2 bases, leaving 11 bases between the germline ends.

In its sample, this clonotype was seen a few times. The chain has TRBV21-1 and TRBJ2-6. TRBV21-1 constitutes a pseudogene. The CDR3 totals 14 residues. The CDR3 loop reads CASSNESGANVLTF. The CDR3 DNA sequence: TGTGCCAGCAGCAATGAGTCTGGGGCCAACGTCCTGACTTTC.

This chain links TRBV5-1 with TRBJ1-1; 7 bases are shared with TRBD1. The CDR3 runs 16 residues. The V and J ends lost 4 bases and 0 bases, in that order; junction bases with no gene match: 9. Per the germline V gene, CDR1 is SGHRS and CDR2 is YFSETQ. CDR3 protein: CASSHRTGPMNTEAFF. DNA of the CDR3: TGCGCCAGCAGCCACCGGACAGGACCGATGAACACTGAAGCTTTCTTT.

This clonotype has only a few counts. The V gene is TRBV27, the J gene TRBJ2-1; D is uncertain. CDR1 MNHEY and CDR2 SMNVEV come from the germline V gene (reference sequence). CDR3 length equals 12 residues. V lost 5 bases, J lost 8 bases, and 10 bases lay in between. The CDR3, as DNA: TGTGCCAGCAGTCCCCGCGGCTATGAGCAGTTCTTC. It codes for CASSPRGYEQFF.

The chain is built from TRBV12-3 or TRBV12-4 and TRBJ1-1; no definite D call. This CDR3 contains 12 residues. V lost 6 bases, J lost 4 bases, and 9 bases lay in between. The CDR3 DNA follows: TGTGCCAGCAGCCTCGCCAGCACTGAAGCTTTCTTT. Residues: CASSLASTEAFF.

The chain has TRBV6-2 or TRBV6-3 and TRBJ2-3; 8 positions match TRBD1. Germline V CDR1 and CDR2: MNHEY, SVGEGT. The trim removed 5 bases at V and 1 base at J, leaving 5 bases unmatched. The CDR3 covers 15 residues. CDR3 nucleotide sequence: TGTGCCAGCAGTGGGGGACAGGCAGGCACAGATACGCAGTATTTT. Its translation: CASSGGQAGTDTQYF.